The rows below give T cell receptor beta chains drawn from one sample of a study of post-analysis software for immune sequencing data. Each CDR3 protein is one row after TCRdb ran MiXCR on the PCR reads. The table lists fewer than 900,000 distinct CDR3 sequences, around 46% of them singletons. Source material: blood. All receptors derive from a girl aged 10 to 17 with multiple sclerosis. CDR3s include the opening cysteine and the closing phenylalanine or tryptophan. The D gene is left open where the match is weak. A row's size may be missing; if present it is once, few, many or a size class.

cdr3_aa: CSVPEGYTQYF
cdr3_nt: TGCAGCGTTCCTGAAGGGTATACGCAGTATTTT
v_call: TRBV29-1
d_call: .
j_call: TRBJ2-3
clone_size: .

cdr3_aa: CASSEGVWQYF
cdr3_nt: TGTGCCAGCAGTGAAGGGGTTTGGCAGTACTTC
v_call: TRBV25-1
d_call: .
j_call: TRBJ2-5
clone_size: few

cdr3_aa: CASSTTGPSRKLFF
cdr3_nt: TGTGCCAGCAGTACCACAGGACCCTCTCGAAAACTGTTTTTT
v_call: TRBV6-5
d_call: .
j_call: TRBJ1-4
clone_size: once

cdr3_aa: CASSQERGNPDTQYF
cdr3_nt: TGCGCCAGCAGCCAAGAACGGGGGAACCCAGATACGCAGTATTTT
v_call: TRBV4-1
d_call: .
j_call: TRBJ2-3
clone_size: .

cdr3_aa: CASSQAETSGSYNEQFF
cdr3_nt: TGTGCCAGCAGCCAAGCCGAGACTAGCGGGAGCTACAATGAGCAGTTCTTC
v_call: TRBV4-2
d_call: TRBD2
j_call: TRBJ2-1
clone_size: .

cdr3_aa: CASSDGQPEQYF
cdr3_nt: TGTGCCAGCAGTGATGGACAGCCCGAGCAGTACTTC
v_call: TRBV2
d_call: .
j_call: TRBJ2-7
clone_size: .

cdr3_aa: CSARRAGGPYNEQFF
cdr3_nt: TGCAGTGCTAGGAGGGCGGGAGGACCCTACAATGAGCAGTTCTTC
v_call: TRBV20-1
d_call: TRBD2
j_call: TRBJ2-1
clone_size: .

cdr3_aa: CASRGQGAVDIQYF
cdr3_nt: TGTGCCAGTAGAGGACAGGGGGCCGTTGACATTCAGTACTTC
v_call: TRBV19
d_call: TRBD1
j_call: TRBJ2-4
clone_size: .

cdr3_aa: CASSSQWVSDYEQYF
cdr3_nt: TGTGCCAGCAGTTCCCAATGGGTTAGCGACTACGAGCAGTACTTC
v_call: TRBV28
d_call: .
j_call: TRBJ2-7
clone_size: .

cdr3_aa: CASSLTGGYSNQPQHF
cdr3_nt: TGTGCCAGCAGCTTGACAGGGGGATACAGCAATCAGCCCCAGCATTTT
v_call: TRBV5-6
d_call: TRBD1
j_call: TRBJ1-5
clone_size: few

cdr3_aa: CASSPDGLINEQFF
cdr3_nt: TGCGCCAGCAGCCCCGACGGACTAATTAATGAGCAGTTCTTC
v_call: TRBV5-1
d_call: .
j_call: TRBJ2-1
clone_size: few

cdr3_aa: CSARGFGSLAKNIQYF
cdr3_nt: TGCAGTGCTAGGGGATTTGGGAGTTTAGCCAAAAACATTCAGTACTTC
v_call: TRBV20-1
d_call: .
j_call: TRBJ2-4
clone_size: once

cdr3_aa: CVSSQVAGVGDTQYF
cdr3_nt: TGCGTCAGCAGCCAAGTAGCGGGAGTGGGAGATACGCAGTATTTT
v_call: TRBV4-3
d_call: TRBD2
j_call: TRBJ2-3
clone_size: .

cdr3_aa: CASSLPGERYEQYF
cdr3_nt: TGTGCCAGCAGCTTACCAGGGGAGAGGTACGAGCAGTACTTC
v_call: TRBV7-8
d_call: .
j_call: TRBJ2-7
clone_size: .

cdr3_aa: CASSRSGRGREQYF
cdr3_nt: TGTGCCAGCAGCCGCAGCGGGAGGGGGCGAGAGCAGTACTTC
v_call: TRBV7-2
d_call: TRBD2
j_call: TRBJ2-4
clone_size: .